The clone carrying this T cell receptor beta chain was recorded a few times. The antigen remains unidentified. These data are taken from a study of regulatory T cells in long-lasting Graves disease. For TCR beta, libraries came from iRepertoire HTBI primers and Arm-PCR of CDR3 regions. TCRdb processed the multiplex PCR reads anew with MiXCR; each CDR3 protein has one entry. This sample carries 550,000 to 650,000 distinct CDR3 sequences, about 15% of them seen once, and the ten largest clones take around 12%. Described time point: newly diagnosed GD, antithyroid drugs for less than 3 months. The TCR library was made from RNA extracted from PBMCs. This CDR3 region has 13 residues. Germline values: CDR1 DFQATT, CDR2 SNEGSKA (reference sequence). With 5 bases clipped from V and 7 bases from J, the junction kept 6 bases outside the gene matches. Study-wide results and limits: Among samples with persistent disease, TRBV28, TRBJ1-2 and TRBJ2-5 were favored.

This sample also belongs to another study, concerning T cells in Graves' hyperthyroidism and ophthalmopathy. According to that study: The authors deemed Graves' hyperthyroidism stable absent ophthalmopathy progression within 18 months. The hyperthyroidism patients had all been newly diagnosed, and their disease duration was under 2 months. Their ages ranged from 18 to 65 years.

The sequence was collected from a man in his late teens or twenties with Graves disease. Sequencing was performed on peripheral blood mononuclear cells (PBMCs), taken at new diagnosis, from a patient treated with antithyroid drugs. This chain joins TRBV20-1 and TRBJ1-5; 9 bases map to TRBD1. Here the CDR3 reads CSALDRGGQPQHF. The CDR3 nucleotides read TGCAGTGCTCTCGACAGGGGGGGACAGCCCCAGCATTTT.